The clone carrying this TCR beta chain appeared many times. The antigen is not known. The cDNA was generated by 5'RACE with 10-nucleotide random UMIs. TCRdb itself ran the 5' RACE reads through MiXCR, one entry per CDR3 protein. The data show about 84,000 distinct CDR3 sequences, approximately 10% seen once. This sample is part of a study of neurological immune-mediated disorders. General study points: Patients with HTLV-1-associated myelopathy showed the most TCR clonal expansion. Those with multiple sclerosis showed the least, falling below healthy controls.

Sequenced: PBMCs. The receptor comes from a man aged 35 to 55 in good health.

CDR3 sequence reads: CSARPYLSSYEQYF. DNA for the CDR3: TGCAGTGCTAGACCCTACTTGAGCTCCTACGAGCAGTACTTC. The V gene is TRBV20-1, the J gene TRBJ2-7, with D hard to call. Trimming removed 2 bases at V and 0 bases at J, with 11 bases between. Per the germline V gene, CDR1 is DFQATT and CDR2 is SNEGSKA (reference sequence). This CDR3 region has 14 residues.